These 9 T cell receptor beta chains were all obtained from the same sample, sequenced in a study of blood T cells in healthy people across ages. Sample-barcoded 5' priming and a J-beta primer mix drove a second PCR of about 6 to 12 cycles. TCRdb used MiXCR to reprocess the 5' RACE reads, holding one entry per CDR3 protein. The sample carries approximately 1.5 million distinct CDR3 sequences, 30% to 35% recorded once. The specimen sequenced was blood. Receptors originate from a woman aged 30 to 39 in good health.

This clonotype was counted between two and nine times. The chain uses TRBV6-5 and TRBJ2-5; 9 bases agree with TRBD2. Germline lookup yields CDR1 MNHEY and CDR2 SVGAGI. The ends lost 2 bases at V and 4 bases at J; junction bases unmatched: 11. The CDR3 is 17 residues long. The DNA for the CDR3 is TGTGCCAGCAGTTACGCCCATTGGCGGGAGGGCCGAGAGACCCAGTACTTC. Protein sequence: CASSYAHWREGRETQYF.

The gene calls are TRBV6-5 and TRBJ2-4; TRBD2 aligns across 12 bases. Gene TRBJ2-7 matches the end of the DNA better, so the J call may be wrong. Germline CDR1 reads MNHEY; CDR2 reads SVGAGI. CDR3 size: 15 residues. CDR3 residues: CASRTLAGGTYEQYF. CDR3 nucleotides: TGTGCCAGCAGGACTCTAGCGGGAGGGACCTACGAGCAGTACTTC.

V gene TRBV29-1 combines with J gene TRBJ1-2; TRBD1 aligns across 11 bases. The CDR3 has 13 residues. The V gene end was trimmed by 7 bases and the J gene end by 7 bases; junction bases not matched to a gene: 8. CDR1 is SQVTM and CDR2 is ANQGSEA in the germline V gene. The CDR3 sequence: CSDGQGAIGGYTF. In DNA form, the CDR3 reads TGCAGCGACGGACAGGGGGCCATTGGTGGCTACACCTTC.

V usage is TRBV10-3 and J usage is TRBJ1-2; D ambiguous. CDR1 is ENHRY, CDR2 SYGVKD, per germline. The CDR3 is 14 amino acids. V lost 0 bases and J lost 4, with 9 bases in between. The DNA for the CDR3 is TGTGCCATCAGTGAGTCTTGGCAGATCTATGGCTACACCTTC. It is translated as CAISESWQIYGYTF.

The chain is built from TRBV7-9 and TRBJ2-3, with 8 bases matching TRBD2. V lost 1 base, J lost 4 bases, and 7 bases stayed unmatched. The length of the CDR3 is 16 residues. Germline V gives CDR1 SEHNR, CDR2 FQNEAQ (reference sequence). The CDR3: CASSLVVQREPDTQYF. CDR3 coding DNA: TGTGCCAGCAGCTTAGTCGTCCAGCGGGAGCCAGATACGCAGTATTTT.

This clonotype has a single count. The chain uses TRBV21-1 and TRBJ2-7. TRBV21-1 is assigned pseudogene status. The CDR3 is made up of 15 amino acids. The CDR3 DNA is TGTGCCAGCAGCAAATTTGGGCGGAACCCCTTCGAGCAGTACTTC. It specifies CASSKFGRNPFEQYF.

The chain carries TRBV7-2 and TRBJ2-1; the match to TRBD2 covers 11 bases. The CDR3 is 16 amino acids. Looked up from germline, CDR1 is SGHTA and CDR2 is FQGNSA. Trimming removed 2 bases from V and 6 bases from J; junction bases left unmatched: 6. The CDR3 spells CASSLSQGLAVNEQFF. The CDR3 nucleotides read TGTGCCAGCAGCTTATCACAGGGACTAGCGGTCAATGAGCAGTTCTTC. The variable domain in full, completed from reference TRBV7-2 and TRBJ2-1, reads GAGVSQSPSNKVTEKGKDVELRCDPISGHTALYWYRQSLGQGLEFLIYFQGNSAPDKSGLPSDRFSAERTGGSVSTLTIQRTQQEDSAVYLCASSLSQGLAVNEQFFGPGTRLTVL.

The sample holds a few counts of this clonotype. CDR3 in DNA: TGTGCCAGCAGCATAGGGACATCCACCTCCTACGAGCAGTACTTC. Translating it yields CASSIGTSTSYEQYF. The gene calls are TRBV12-3 or TRBV12-4 and TRBJ2-7, with a possible D match to TRBD1 (6 bases). CDR3 length: 15 residues. V gave up 6 bases and J gave up 0 bases, with 15 bases separating them.

The rearrangement uses TRBV20-1 and TRBJ1-1; the D is unclear. The germline gives CDR1 DFQATT, CDR2 SNEGSKA (reference sequence). This CDR3 is built from 13 residues. V was shortened by 5 bases and J by 3 bases, with 13 bases between the two germline ends. The CDR3 DNA is TGCAGTGCTTGTGGAGGGAAACACACTGAAGCTTTCTTT. This codes for CSACGGKHTEAFF.